This T cell receptor beta chain derives from a study of blood T cells in healthy people across ages. Study overall: Per two T cells, about one barcoded beta molecule was captured through template switching.

This clonotype was seen only a few times. Its antigen is currently unknown. The study's findings and limits: CMV infection status of these donors was not known.

CDR3 size: 16 residues. With V trimmed by 2 bases and J by 7 bases, 9 bases remained unmatched. Next came a second PCR, run for about 7 to 11 cycles, which used a sample-barcoded 5' primer along with a J-beta primer mix. CDR3-containing paired-end reads numbering at least 2.5 million came from each sample. In TCRdb, the 5' RACE reads were re-called with MiXCR into one record per CDR3 protein. This table holds 1.5 million to 2 million distinct CDR3 sequences, around 40% found once. Sequences were obtained from blood. The origin of this receptor is a human donor in good health. The rearrangement links TRBV12-3 or TRBV12-4 to TRBJ1-4; 8 bases align to TRBD1. The DNA of the CDR3 is TGTGCCAGCAGTTTACGTCTTCAGGGGGCGCCTGAAAAACTGTTTTTT. It codes for CASSLRLQGAPEKLFF.